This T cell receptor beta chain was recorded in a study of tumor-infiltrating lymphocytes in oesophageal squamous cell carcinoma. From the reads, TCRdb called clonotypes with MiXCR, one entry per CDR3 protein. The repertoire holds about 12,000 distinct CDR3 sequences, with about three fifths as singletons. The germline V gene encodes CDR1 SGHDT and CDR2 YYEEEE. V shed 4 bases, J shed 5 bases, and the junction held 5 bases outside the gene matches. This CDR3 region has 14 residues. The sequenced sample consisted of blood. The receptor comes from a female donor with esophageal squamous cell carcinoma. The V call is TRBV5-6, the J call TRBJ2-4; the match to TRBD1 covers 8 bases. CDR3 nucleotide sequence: TGTGCCAGCAGCCGGACAGGGACCCAAAACATTCAGTACTTC. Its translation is CASSRTGTQNIQYF.